The 26 T cell receptor beta chains below were found in one sample sequenced in a study of blood T cells in healthy people across ages. A second PCR of 7 to 11 cycles used a sample-barcoded 5' primer and a J-beta primer mix. One entry per CDR3 protein results from TCRdb running MiXCR on the 5' RACE reads. The sample yields 450,000 to 700,000 distinct CDR3 sequences, 25% to 30% seen once. What was sequenced was blood. All receptors come from a woman in her 70s in good health.

The chain recombines TRBV7-2 with TRBJ2-3; no definite D call. The CDR3 is 15 residues long. CDR1 is SGHTA, CDR2 FQGNSA, per germline. V was pared by 0 bases and J by 2 bases, with 9 bases between. CDR3 DNA: TGTGCCAGCAGCTTAGCGGGCGGTGACACAGATACGCAGTATTTT. It codes for CASSLAGGDTDTQYF. Full variable domain (outside the CDR3, taken from reference TRBV7-2 and TRBJ2-3): GAGVSQSPSNKVTEKGKDVELRCDPISGHTALYWYRQSLGQGLEFLIYFQGNSAPDKSGLPSDRFSAERTGGSVSTLTIQRTQQEDSAVYLCASSLAGGDTDTQYFGPGTRLTVL.

The V gene is TRBV9, the J gene TRBJ2-7; D gene ambiguous. Germline CDR1 and CDR2: SGDLS and YYNGEE. CDR3 size: 15 residues. Trimming stripped 4 bases from V and 0 bases from J, with 14 bases between. CDR3 sequence: CASSPAPQISYEQYF. As DNA, the CDR3 is TGTGCCAGCAGCCCCGCCCCCCAGATCTCCTACGAGCAGTACTTC.

This rearrangement joins TRBV21-1 to TRBJ2-1; the tabulated D call, TRBD1, remains unverified against the DNA. TRBV21-1 is reported as a pseudogene. The length of the CDR3 is 15 residues. CDR3 in DNA: TGTGCCAGCAAAAGGGGGCGAATTAATCCCAATGAGCAGTTCTTC. Its protein product is CASKRGRINPNEQFF.

The J gene is TRBJ1-1, the V gene TRBV9; no firm D call. This CDR3 comprises 14 residues. V lost 3 bases to trimming and J lost 5 bases, with 14 bases between them. Per germline, CDR1 SGDLS and CDR2 YYNGEE. Here the CDR3 DNA reads TGTGCCAGCAGCGCCTTAGGAGGTCCGACTGAAGCTTTCTTT. This codes for CASSALGGPTEAFF.

This clonotype was detected only a few times. The chain couples TRBV12-3 or TRBV12-4 to TRBJ1-1; D perhaps matches TRBD1 (6 bases). Trimming left V 3 bases short and J 3 bases short, with 20 bases between. This CDR3 spans 17 amino acids. CDR3 region: CASSLYSSREGDTEAFF. In DNA, the CDR3 is TGTGCCAGCAGTTTGTATTCGTCACGAGAGGGGGACACTGAAGCTTTCTTT.

The V gene is TRBV4-1, the J gene TRBJ2-4; tentatively, D is TRBD2 (5 bases). V was pared by 0 bases and J by 3 bases, with 9 bases between. CDR1 and CDR2 from the germline V gene are MGHRA and YSYEKL. The CDR3 covers 15 residues. Here the CDR3 reads CASSQEGTSKNIQYF. CDR3 DNA sequence: TGCGCCAGCAGCCAAGAAGGTACTAGCAAAAACATTCAGTACTTC.

As concerns this clonotype: The junction departs from germline at one end; a sequencing error may be responsible. The rearrangement links TRBV9 to TRBJ2-5; TRBD1 aligns across 7 bases. The CDR3 is 15 amino acids. Per germline, CDR1 SGDLS and CDR2 YYNGEE. The CDR3 DNA is TGCACCAGCAGCGACGGACAGGCTCTCCAAGAGACCCAGTACTTC. It specifies CTSSDGQALQETQYF.

V usage is TRBV20-1 and J usage is TRBJ1-2; no clear D gene. The germline V and J ends were trimmed by 3 bases and 0 bases, with 8 bases remaining between them. The CDR3 spans 13 residues. Germline V gene lookup returns CDR1 DFQATT and CDR2 SNEGSKA (reference sequence). The CDR3 DNA follows: TGCAGTGCTAGTGAGGAAGCTAACTATGGCTACACCTTC. Protein: CSASEEANYGYTF.

On this clonotype itself: One end of the junction fails to match germline, which may point to a read error. The chain has TRBV12-3 or TRBV12-4 and TRBJ2-3; TRBD2 matches at 7 bases. The CDR3 spans 17 residues. CDR3 sequence (DNA): TGTGCCGGCAGTCAAGGGAGGGACTCACCCCACACAGATACGCAGTATTTT. Its translation is CAGSQGRDSPHTDTQYF.

A few counts support this clonotype. The chain links TRBV12-3 or TRBV12-4 to TRBJ1-2; 9 nucleotides agree with TRBD1. CDR3 size: 14 residues. The V gene end was trimmed by 6 bases and the J gene end by 5 bases; junction bases not matched to a gene: 7. The CDR3 nucleotides are TGTGCCAGCAGGTTAACAGGACAGGGGTATGGCTACACCTTC. Encoded protein: CASRLTGQGYGYTF.

This clonotype appeared many times. This sequence joins TRBV6-1 and TRBJ2-1; TRBD1 agrees at 10 bases. The junction had 4 bases not matched to a gene; V was cut back by 5 bases and J by 9 bases. The germline V gene has CDR1 MNHNS and CDR2 SASEGT. The CDR3 totals 13 residues. The CDR3 loop is CASSSGTGVEQFF. The DNA for the CDR3 is TGTGCCAGCAGTTCCGGGACAGGGGTTGAGCAGTTCTTC.

This clonotype turned up a few times. The CDR3 sequence: CASSYRGLAGGETQYF. The CDR3 DNA is TGTGCCAGCAGTTACCGTGGACTAGCGGGGGGAGAGACCCAGTACTTC. The V call is TRBV6-2 or TRBV6-3, the J call TRBJ2-5; 14 positions match TRBD2. Germline CDR1 is MNHEY and CDR2 is SVGEGT. The CDR3 is made up of 16 amino acids. V lost 2 bases and J lost 4; bases outside the gene matches: 3.

In this sample, this clonotype turned up a few times. The chain carries TRBV5-1 and TRBJ2-5, with D perhaps TRBD1 (5 bases). The last part of the DNA fits TRBJ2-7 better; the J call may be wrong. Germline V lookup: CDR1 SGHRS, CDR2 YFSETQ. The CDR3 is 14 amino acids. The CDR3 DNA reads as TGCGCCAGCAGCCTGTTCCAGGGCTCCTACGAGCAGTACTTC. Protein: CASSLFQGSYEQYF.

CDR3 sequence: CASSFLTGVNTGELFF. The CDR3 DNA is TGTGCCAGCAGCTTCCTAACAGGAGTTAACACCGGGGAGCTGTTTTTT. This chain links TRBV7-9 with TRBJ2-2; D is perhaps TRBD1 (5 bases). There are 16 residues in the CDR3. Germline loops: CDR1 SEHNR, CDR2 FQNEAQ (reference sequence). V was cut by 3 bases and J by 2 bases, with 13 bases left in between.

The CDR3 is CASSGTGGMVQPQHF. CDR3 coding DNA: TGTGCCAGCAGTGGGACAGGGGGCATGGTTCAGCCCCAGCATTTT. V gene TRBV2 combines with J gene TRBJ1-5, with 11 bases that match TRBD1. The germline gives CDR1 SNHLY, CDR2 FYNNEI. J lost 6 bases, V lost 4 bases, and 5 bases had no gene match. The CDR3 sequence is 15 residues long. Complete variable domain (other parts from reference TRBV2 and TRBJ1-5): EPEVTQTPSHQVTQMGQEVILRCVPISNHLYFYWYRQILGQKVEFLVSFYNNEISEKSEIFDDQFSVERPDGSNFTLKIRSTKLEDSAMYFCASSGTGGMVQPQHFGDGTRLSIL.

The chain is built from TRBV5-1 and TRBJ1-2; D is ambiguous. Germline V gene sequence: CDR1 SGHRS, CDR2 YFSETQ. This CDR3 has 14 amino acids. Trimming pared 0 bases from V and 1 base from J, leaving 7 bases between. CDR3 region: CASSLGGDNYGYTF. As DNA, the CDR3 is TGCGCCAGCAGCTTGGGCGGTGATAACTATGGCTACACCTTC. Looking up the rest from reference TRBV5-1 and TRBJ1-2 gives the full variable domain: KAGVTQTPRYLIKTRGQQVTLSCSPISGHRSVSWYQQTPGQGLQFLFEYFSETQRNKGNFPGRFSGRQFSNSRSEMNVSTLELGDSALYLCASSLGGDNYGYTFGSGTRLTVV.

The V gene is TRBV6-2 or TRBV6-3, the J gene TRBJ2-5; no definite D call. V was trimmed by 2 bases and J by 6 bases, leaving 7 bases between them. There are 12 residues in the CDR3. In germline, CDR1 is MNHEY, CDR2 SVGEGT. DNA for the CDR3: TGTGCCAGCAGTTACGGTTGGCAGACCCAGTACTTC. It specifies CASSYGWQTQYF.

The genes are TRBV20-1 and TRBJ2-5, with TRBD2 matching 11 bases. Germline values: CDR1 DFQATT, CDR2 SNEGSKA (reference sequence). Losses at the gene ends were 4 bases for V and 3 bases for J; bases not matched to a gene: 4. The CDR3 is 14 residues long. CDR3 sequence: CSATQTSGEETQYF. DNA of the CDR3: TGCAGTGCTACCCAGACTAGCGGGGAAGAGACCCAGTACTTC.

The V and J genes are TRBV2 and TRBJ2-1, with a weak D call TRBD1 (6 bases). The CDR3 totals 12 residues. V shed 1 base and J shed 13 bases, with 11 bases lying between them. Germline CDR1 SNHLY, CDR2 FYNNEI. Here the CDR3 DNA reads TGTGCCAGCAGTGAAGACGGACAGCTTCAGTTCTTC. Protein sequence: CASSEDGQLQFF.

This clonotype showed up just a few times. The chain is built from TRBV5-1 and TRBJ2-2; D is uncertain. V was trimmed by 1 base and J by 0 bases, leaving 7 bases between them. The CDR3 has 15 residues. Germline CDR1 reads SGHRS; CDR2 reads YFSETQ. CDR3 loop: CASSLTFANTGELFF. CDR3 coding DNA: TGCGCCAGCAGCTTGACCTTCGCGAACACCGGGGAGCTGTTTTTT.

This clonotype was seen only a few times. This rearrangement joins TRBV5-1 to TRBJ2-7; 7 positions agree with TRBD1. The germline gives CDR1 SGHRS, CDR2 YFSETQ. The CDR3 is made up of 14 amino acids. Trimming at V came to 4 bases and at J to 3 bases, leaving 7 bases not matched to a gene. The CDR3 DNA is TGCGCCAGCAGCGACCAGGGGGTCGGCTACGAGCAGTACTTC. Protein sequence: CASSDQGVGYEQYF. The whole variable domain, filled in from reference TRBV5-1 and TRBJ2-7, reads KAGVTQTPRYLIKTRGQQVTLSCSPISGHRSVSWYQQTPGQGLQFLFEYFSETQRNKGNFPGRFSGRQFSNSRSEMNVSTLELGDSALYLCASSDQGVGYEQYFGPGTRLTVT.

In its sample, this clonotype was seen a few times. The chain links TRBV28 to TRBJ1-6, with TRBD1 matching 7 bases. CDR3 length: 15 residues. From germline, CDR1 is MDHEN and CDR2 SYDVKM. V dropped 5 bases and J dropped 9; count of bases not matched to a gene: 10. The DNA for the CDR3 is TGTGCCAGCAGTATATACCGGACAGGCTCTTCACCCCTCCACTTT. This gives the protein CASSIYRTGSSPLHF.

V gene TRBV6-6 combines with J gene TRBJ2-3; no reliable D call. V lost 2 bases and J 1 base, leaving 4 bases between the germline ends. The germline gives CDR1 MNHNY, CDR2 SVGAGI (reference sequence). The CDR3 is 13 amino acids. The CDR3 sequence is CASSYEGTDTQYF. The CDR3 DNA reads TGTGCCAGCAGTTACGAGGGCACAGATACGCAGTATTTT.

V and J are TRBV29-1 and TRBJ1-2; 8 bases agree with TRBD1. J was trimmed by 6 bases and V by 1 base; bases with no gene match: 4. CDR1 SQVTM and CDR2 ANQGSEA come from the germline V gene. This CDR3 comprises 13 residues. CDR3 sequence reads: CSVEGTGTNGYTF. CDR3 DNA sequence: TGCAGCGTTGAAGGGACAGGGACGAATGGCTACACCTTC.

This clonotype was observed a few times. This chain links TRBV5-1 with TRBJ2-6, with D possibly matching TRBD1 (5 bases). Trimming removed 3 bases at V and 4 bases at J, with 14 bases between. The CDR3 is made up of 16 amino acids. Germline V gene data show CDR1 as SGHRS and CDR2 as YFSETQ. CDR3 bases: TGCGCCAGCAGCTCCTATCAGGGTGCGGGGGCCAACGTCCTGACTTTC. Its translation is CASSSYQGAGANVLTF.

The J gene is TRBJ1-4, the V gene TRBV25-1; D is undetermined. There are 16 residues in the CDR3. Trimming took 1 base from V and 5 from J, leaving 14 bases between them. From germline, CDR1 is MGHDK and CDR2 SYGVNS. The CDR3 region is CASSESSGPFNEKLFF. The CDR3 nucleotides are TGTGCCAGCAGTGAATCTTCTGGCCCCTTCAATGAAAAACTGTTTTTT. Full variable domain (remainder filled in from reference TRBV25-1 and TRBJ1-4): EADIYQTPRYLVIGTGKKITLECSQTMGHDKMYWYQQDPGMELHLIHYSYGVNSTEKGDLSSESTVSRIRTEHFPLTLESARPSHTSQYLCASSESSGPFNEKLFFGSGTQLSVL.